The rows below give T cell receptor beta chains drawn from one sample of a study of T cell responses to AZD1222 COVID-19 vaccine. Some clones are missing from TCRdb's copy, which holds only in-frame ones; the method was immunoSEQ multiplex PCR. The sample lists more than 75,000 clones; around 82% were seen once. Here the sequenced sample was peripheral blood, taken 28 days after the second AZD1222 dose. Receptor source: an adult who received the AZD1222 COVID-19 vaccine. Both conserved end residues are part of each CDR3. Fields, in order: CDR3 DNA, CDR3 protein, D gene, V gene, J gene, clone size. The D gene is left open where the match is weak. Not every row has a clone size; where given, it reads once, few, many or a size class.

TGCAGTGCTAGTGCCGGGACAGGGGATAATTCACCCCTCCACTTT	CSASAGTGDNSPLHF	TRBD1	TRBV20-1	TRBJ1-6	NA
TGTGCCAGCGGAGGACTAGCGGGAGACTACGAGCAGTACTTC	CASGGLAGDYEQYF	TRBD2	TRBV27	TRBJ2-7	NA
TGTGCCAGCTCACCAGAGCCAGGGAGGAACACTGAAGCTTTCTTT	CASSPEPGRNTEAFF	NA	TRBV18	TRBJ1-1	NA
TGTGCCAGCCGGGCAGCGACATCGAACACCGGGGAGCTGTTTTTT	CASRAATSNTGELFF	NA	TRBV18	TRBJ2-2	NA
TGTGCCAGCAGACCGGCGGGACAGGGAGCTTTCTTT	CASRPAGQGAFF	TRBD1	TRBV3-1/TRBV3-2	TRBJ1-1	NA
TGTGCCTGGAGTGTCCTTATCCCACGACAGGGTATTGCCTATGGCTACACCTTC	CAWSVLIPRQGIAYGYTF	TRBD1	TRBV30	TRBJ1-2	NA
TGTGCCAGTAAGGATACAGGACTAAATTCACCCCTCCACTTT	CASKDTGLNSPLHF	NA	TRBV19	TRBJ1-6	NA
TGTGCCAGCAGCAAGAGGGAGGGGAATGGCTACACCTTC	CASSKREGNGYTF	NA	TRBV9	TRBJ1-2	NA
TGTGCCAGCTTGGACAGGGAAGATGATCAGCCCCAGCATTTT	CASLDREDDQPQHF	TRBD1	TRBV19	TRBJ1-5	NA
TGTGCCTGGAGTGGGGGTTGGGGCAATCAGCCCCAGCATTTT	CAWSGGWGNQPQHF	NA	TRBV30	TRBJ1-5	NA
TGTGCCAGCAGTGATGCGGGGACAGGGGGCCATTCACCCCTCCACTTT	CASSDAGTGGHSPLHF	TRBD1	TRBV25-1	TRBJ1-6	NA
TGTGCCATCAGTGAGTCTGGGGGACTAGCGGGACCCTACAATGAGCAGTTCTTC	CAISESGGLAGPYNEQFF	TRBD2	TRBV10-3	TRBJ2-1	NA
TGTGCCAGCAGCCGGGACACCGATTCACCCCTCCACTTT	CASSRDTDSPLHF	NA	TRBV28	TRBJ1-6	NA
TGTGCCAGCACCAACCAAAACACCGGGGAGCTGTTTTTT	CASTNQNTGELFF	NA	TRBV28	TRBJ2-2	NA
TGTGCCAGCAGTATAGGGACAACCGCCTATGGCTACACCTTC	CASSIGTTAYGYTF	NA	TRBV28	TRBJ1-2	NA
TGTGCCTGGAAGTGGGGGCCGATATCCTACGAGCAGTACTTC	CAWKWGPISYEQYF	NA	TRBV30	TRBJ2-7	NA
TGTGCCAGCAAGGGACCTGGAAACACCATATATTTT	CASKGPGNTIYF	NA	TRBV9	TRBJ1-3	few
TGTGCCAGCAGCTCGAGGACAGGGGGCTCCTACGAGCAGTACTTC	CASSSRTGGSYEQYF	TRBD1	TRBV5-4	TRBJ2-7	once
TGCGCCAGCAGCCAAGATGTGGGTCCCCAGTACTTC	CASSQDVGPQYF	NA	TRBV4-1	TRBJ2-5	NA
TGTGCCAGCAGCTTGCTTGGGGGTCCCTACAATGAGCAGTTCTTC	CASSLLGGPYNEQFF	NA	TRBV7-3	TRBJ2-1	NA
TGTGCCAGCAGCTTGGGAGGGTTTGGCTCCTACGAGCAGTACTTC	CASSLGGFGSYEQYF	TRBD2	TRBV7-2	TRBJ2-7	NA
TGCGCCAGCAGCTTGGCCACGGGTGACCTGACCGGGGAGCTGTTTTTT	CASSLATGDLTGELFF	NA	TRBV5-1	TRBJ2-2	NA
TGTACCAGGAAACCTCCGGGACAGGGGACCAAGCAGTACTTC	CTRKPPGQGTKQYF	TRBD1	TRBV2	TRBJ2-7	NA
TGTGCCAGCAGCTTAGGCATGAACACTGAAGCTTTCTTT	CASSLGMNTEAFF	NA	TRBV7-8	TRBJ1-1	once
TGTGCCAGCAGTCCCCCAGGGGTCGGCTACACCTTC	CASSPPGVGYTF	NA	TRBV12-3/TRBV12-4	TRBJ1-2	NA
TGTGCCAGCAGCGCACGGGAGTCCTACAATGAGCAGTTCTTC	CASSARESYNEQFF	NA	TRBV7-9	TRBJ2-1	NA
TGTGCCAGCACCCCTCTTGGGACCCAGTATGGCTACACCTTC	CASTPLGTQYGYTF	NA	TRBV11-2	TRBJ1-2	NA
TGTGCCAGCAGCCCGTCTAGCGGGAGCTCCTACGAGCAGTACTTC	CASSPSSGSSYEQYF	TRBD2	TRBV7-2	TRBJ2-7	NA
TGTGCCAGCAGCCCCGTGTCCGGCGGGGAGCTGTTTTTT	CASSPVSGGELFF	NA	TRBV6-5	TRBJ2-2	NA
TGTGCCAGCAGCAGGGAAAACAGCAATCAGCCCCAGCATTTT	CASSRENSNQPQHF	NA	TRBV2	TRBJ1-5	medium-sized
TGTGCCAGTAGGTCGGGGGTGGGTCAGCCCCAGCATTTT	CASRSGVGQPQHF	NA	TRBV19	TRBJ1-5	NA
TGTGCCAGCAGTACCAGGGGGAACACTGAAGCTTTCTTT	CASSTRGNTEAFF	NA	TRBV27	TRBJ1-1	NA
TGTGCCAGAAGCTTGGTGAGGGGGAAAACCTACGAGCAGTACTTC	CARSLVRGKTYEQYF	NA	TRBV5-3	TRBJ2-7	NA
TGTGCCAGCAGCGAAGGGACAGGGGGCTTCTACGAGCAGTACTTC	CASSEGTGGFYEQYF	TRBD1	TRBV9	TRBJ2-7	NA
TGTGCCAGCAGCGTAGAGGGCATTAGCTCCTACAATGAGCAGTTCTTC	CASSVEGISSYNEQFF	NA	TRBV9	TRBJ2-1	few
TGTGCTAGTGGTTTGGGCCCGAACACTGAAGCTTTCTTT	CASGLGPNTEAFF	NA	TRBV12-5	TRBJ1-1	NA
TGTGCCAGCAGCTTAGCTTTAGGGGGGAGAGTCGCAATCTACGAGCAGTACTTC	CASSLALGGRVAIYEQYF	NA	TRBV7-2	TRBJ2-7	few
TGTGCCAGCAGTGACAGGGGCTACGAGCAGTACTTC	CASSDRGYEQYF	TRBD1	TRBV6-2/TRBV6-3	TRBJ2-7	NA
TGCGCCATCAGAGAGGGGTTGGGACCGAACACTGAAGCTTTCTTT	CAIREGLGPNTEAFF	NA	TRBV10-1	TRBJ1-1	NA
TGCGCCAGCAGCTCAAGACAGGGAGGTTACACTGAAGCTTTCTTT	CASSSRQGGYTEAFF	TRBD1	TRBV5-1	TRBJ1-1	NA
TGCGCCAGCAGCTTGGGATCGTCGGGGAGTGAGCAGTTCTTC	CASSLGSSGSEQFF	NA	TRBV5-1	TRBJ2-1	NA
TGTGCCAGCAGCTTAGAGGGGACTAGCGGGAGAGGGACCCAGTACTTC	CASSLEGTSGRGTQYF	TRBD2	TRBV7-2	TRBJ2-5	NA
TGTGCCAGCAGCCAAACTGATGCTGGCTCACCCCTCCACTTT	CASSQTDAGSPLHF	NA	TRBV3-1/TRBV3-2	TRBJ1-6	once
TGTGCCAGCAGCCTGGGCCCTTCTGGTGAAGCTTTCTTT	CASSLGPSGEAFF	NA	TRBV5-5	TRBJ1-1	few
TGTGCCAGCAGCTTAGACCTCAGGGCAGGGACTGAAGCTTTCTTT	CASSLDLRAGTEAFF	NA	TRBV7-8	TRBJ1-1	NA
TGTGCCAGCAGTCATCCCCGGGGTGGTAGGACGTACACCTACAATGAGCAGTTCTTC	CASSHPRGGRTYTYNEQFF	NA	TRBV7-2	TRBJ2-1	NA
TGTGCCAGCAGTTCGAAAGCAGCCCCACATCAGCCCCAGCATTTT	CASSSKAAPHQPQHF	NA	TRBV28	TRBJ1-5	once
TGTGCCAGCAGCTTATGGGGACTAGCGGGGGGCAATGAGCAGTTCTTC	CASSLWGLAGGNEQFF	TRBD2	TRBV13	TRBJ2-1	once
TGTGCCTGGAGTGGCCCGATCACTGAAGCTTTCTTT	CAWSGPITEAFF	NA	TRBV30	TRBJ1-1	NA
TGCGCCAGCAGCTTGGATACAGGGTTAAGGGCTGAAGCTTTCTTT	CASSLDTGLRAEAFF	NA	TRBV5-1	TRBJ1-1	NA